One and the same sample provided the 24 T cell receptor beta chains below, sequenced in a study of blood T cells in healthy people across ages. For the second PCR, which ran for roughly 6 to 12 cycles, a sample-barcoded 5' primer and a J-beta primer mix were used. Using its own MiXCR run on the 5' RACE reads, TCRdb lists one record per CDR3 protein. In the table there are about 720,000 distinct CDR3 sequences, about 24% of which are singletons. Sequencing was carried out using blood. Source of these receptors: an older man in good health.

The CDR3 is CASSRASGYNEQYF. In DNA, the CDR3 is TGTGCCAGCAGTAGGGCTAGCGGTTACAATGAGCAGTACTTC. The V gene is TRBV12-3 or TRBV12-4, the J gene TRBJ2-5; 7 bases align to TRBD2. CDR3 length: 14 amino acids. With V trimmed by 5 bases and J by 11 bases, 14 bases remained unmatched.

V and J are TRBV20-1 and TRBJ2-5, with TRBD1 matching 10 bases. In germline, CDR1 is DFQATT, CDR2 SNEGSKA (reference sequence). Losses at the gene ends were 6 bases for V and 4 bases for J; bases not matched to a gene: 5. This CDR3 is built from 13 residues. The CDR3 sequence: CSALDRGLETQYF. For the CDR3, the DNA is TGCAGTGCACTCGACAGGGGGCTAGAGACCCAGTACTTC.

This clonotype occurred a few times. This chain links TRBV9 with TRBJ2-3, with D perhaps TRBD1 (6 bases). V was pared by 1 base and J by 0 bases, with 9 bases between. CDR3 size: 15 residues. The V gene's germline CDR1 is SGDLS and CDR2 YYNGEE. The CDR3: CASSVSGVSTDTQYF. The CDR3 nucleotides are TGTGCCAGCAGCGTATCAGGGGTTAGCACAGATACGCAGTATTTT.

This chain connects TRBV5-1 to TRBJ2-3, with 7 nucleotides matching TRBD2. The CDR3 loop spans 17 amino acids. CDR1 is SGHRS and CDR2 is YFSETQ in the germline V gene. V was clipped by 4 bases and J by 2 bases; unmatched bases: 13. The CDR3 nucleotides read TGCGCCAGCAGCCTGGATTGGACCGGGACTACCACAGATACGCAGTATTTT. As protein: CASSLDWTGTTTDTQYF.

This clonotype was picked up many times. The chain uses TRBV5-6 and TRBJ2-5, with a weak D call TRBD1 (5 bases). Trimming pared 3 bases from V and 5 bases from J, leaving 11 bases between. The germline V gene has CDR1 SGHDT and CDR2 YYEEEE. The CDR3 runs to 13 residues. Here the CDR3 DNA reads TGTGCCAGCAGCTACCCATCAGGGGAGACCCAGTACTTC. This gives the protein CASSYPSGETQYF.

The CDR3 region has the DNA TGCAGTGCTAGGACGGGGGCTGAAGCTTTCTTT. Translating it yields CSARTGAEAFF. V gene TRBV20-1 combines with J gene TRBJ1-1; a weak D match, TRBD1 (5 bases). This CDR3 has 11 amino acids. CDR1 and CDR2 from the germline V gene are DFQATT and SNEGSKA (reference sequence). The V end was cut by 3 bases, the J end by 6 bases, with 8 bases between.

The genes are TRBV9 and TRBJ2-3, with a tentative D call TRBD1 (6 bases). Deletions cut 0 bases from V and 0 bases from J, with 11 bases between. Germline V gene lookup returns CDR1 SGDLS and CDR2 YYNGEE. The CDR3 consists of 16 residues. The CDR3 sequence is CASSVDRVVSTDTQYF. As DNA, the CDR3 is TGTGCCAGCAGCGTAGACAGGGTGGTAAGCACAGATACGCAGTATTTT. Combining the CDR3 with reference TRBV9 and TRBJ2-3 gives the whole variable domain DSGVTQTPKHLITATGQRVTLRCSPRSGDLSVYWYQQSLDQGLQFLIQYYNGEERAKGNILERFSAQQFPDLHSELNLSSLELGDSALYFCASSVDRVVSTDTQYFGPGTRLTVL.

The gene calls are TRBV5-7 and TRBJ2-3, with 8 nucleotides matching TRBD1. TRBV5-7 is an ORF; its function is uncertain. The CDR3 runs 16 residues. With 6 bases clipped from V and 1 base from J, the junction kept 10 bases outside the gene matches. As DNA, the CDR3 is TGTGCCAGCAATCAAAACCGGGACAGGTGCACAGATACGCAGTATTTT. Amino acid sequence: CASNQNRDRCTDTQYF.

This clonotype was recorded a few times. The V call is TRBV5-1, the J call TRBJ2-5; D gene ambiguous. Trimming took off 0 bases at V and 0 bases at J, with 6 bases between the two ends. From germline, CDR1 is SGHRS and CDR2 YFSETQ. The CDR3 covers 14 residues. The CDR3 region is CASSLEGNQETQYF. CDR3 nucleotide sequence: TGCGCCAGCAGCTTGGAAGGCAACCAAGAGACCCAGTACTTC.

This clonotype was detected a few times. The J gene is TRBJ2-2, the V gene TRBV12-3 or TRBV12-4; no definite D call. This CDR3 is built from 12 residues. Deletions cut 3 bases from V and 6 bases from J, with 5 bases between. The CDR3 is CASSFAAGELFF. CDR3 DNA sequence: TGTGCCAGCAGTTTTGCAGCCGGGGAGCTGTTTTTT.

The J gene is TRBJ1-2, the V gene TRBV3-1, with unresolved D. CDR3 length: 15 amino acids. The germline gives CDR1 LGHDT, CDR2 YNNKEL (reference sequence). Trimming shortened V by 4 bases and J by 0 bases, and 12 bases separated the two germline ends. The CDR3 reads CASSPAAGANYGYTF. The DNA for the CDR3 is TGTGCCAGCAGCCCAGCAGCAGGAGCTAACTATGGCTACACCTTC.

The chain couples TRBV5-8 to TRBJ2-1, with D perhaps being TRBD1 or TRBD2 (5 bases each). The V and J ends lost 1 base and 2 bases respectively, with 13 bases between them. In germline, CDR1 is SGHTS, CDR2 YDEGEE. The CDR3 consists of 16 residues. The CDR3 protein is CASSLRGPNTYNEQFF. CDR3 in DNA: TGTGCCAGCAGCTTGAGGGGACCTAACACCTACAATGAGCAGTTCTTC.

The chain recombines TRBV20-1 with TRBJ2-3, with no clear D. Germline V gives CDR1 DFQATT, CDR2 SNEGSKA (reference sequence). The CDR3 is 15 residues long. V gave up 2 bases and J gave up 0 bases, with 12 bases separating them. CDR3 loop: CSARSRRSSTDTQYF. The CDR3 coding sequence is TGCAGTGCTAGATCAAGGCGATCTAGCACAGATACGCAGTATTTT.

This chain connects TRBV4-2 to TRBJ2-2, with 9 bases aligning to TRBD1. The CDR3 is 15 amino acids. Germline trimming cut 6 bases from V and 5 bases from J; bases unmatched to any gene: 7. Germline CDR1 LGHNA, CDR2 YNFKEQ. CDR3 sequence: CASRPGTGITGELFF. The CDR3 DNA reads TGTGCCAGCAGACCCGGGACAGGGATTACCGGGGAGCTGTTTTTT.

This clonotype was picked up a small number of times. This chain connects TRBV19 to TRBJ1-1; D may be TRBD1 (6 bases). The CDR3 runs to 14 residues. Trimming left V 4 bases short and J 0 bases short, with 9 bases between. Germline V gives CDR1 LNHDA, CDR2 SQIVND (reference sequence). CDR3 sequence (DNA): TGTGCCAGTAGTACAAACAGGGTGAACACTGAAGCTTTCTTT. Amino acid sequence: CASSTNRVNTEAFF.

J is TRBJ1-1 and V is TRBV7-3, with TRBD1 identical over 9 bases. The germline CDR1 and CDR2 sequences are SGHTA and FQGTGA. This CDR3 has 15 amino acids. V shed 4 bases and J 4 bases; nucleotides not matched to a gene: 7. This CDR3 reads CASSSRWGQGTEAFF. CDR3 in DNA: TGTGCCAGCAGCTCAAGGTGGGGACAGGGCACTGAAGCTTTCTTT.

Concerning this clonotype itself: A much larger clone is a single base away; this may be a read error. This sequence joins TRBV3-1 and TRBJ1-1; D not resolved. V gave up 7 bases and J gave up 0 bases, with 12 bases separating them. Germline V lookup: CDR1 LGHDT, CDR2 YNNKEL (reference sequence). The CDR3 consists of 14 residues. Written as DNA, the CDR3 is TGTGCCAGCACCCCCGGGCAGCTGAACACTGAAGCTTTCTTT. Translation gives CASTPGQLNTEAFF.

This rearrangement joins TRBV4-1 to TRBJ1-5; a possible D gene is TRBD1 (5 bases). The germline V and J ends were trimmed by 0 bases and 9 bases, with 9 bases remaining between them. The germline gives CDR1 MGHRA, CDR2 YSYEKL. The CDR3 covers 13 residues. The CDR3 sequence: CASSQDRDRPQHF. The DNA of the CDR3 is TGCGCCAGCAGCCAAGACAGGGATCGGCCCCAGCATTTT.

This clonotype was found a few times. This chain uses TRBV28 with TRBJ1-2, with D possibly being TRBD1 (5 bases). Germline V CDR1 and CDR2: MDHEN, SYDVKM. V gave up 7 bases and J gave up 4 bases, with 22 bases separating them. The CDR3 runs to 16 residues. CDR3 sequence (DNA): TGTGCCAGCACCGTAGTACGGGCCTTGGGGACCTATGGCTACACCTTC. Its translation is CASTVVRALGTYGYTF.

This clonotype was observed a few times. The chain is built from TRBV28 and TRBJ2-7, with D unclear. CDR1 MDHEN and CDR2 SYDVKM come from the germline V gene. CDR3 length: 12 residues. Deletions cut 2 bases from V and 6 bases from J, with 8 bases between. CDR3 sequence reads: CASSLGPSEQYF. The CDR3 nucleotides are TGTGCCAGCAGTTTAGGCCCCTCCGAGCAGTACTTC.

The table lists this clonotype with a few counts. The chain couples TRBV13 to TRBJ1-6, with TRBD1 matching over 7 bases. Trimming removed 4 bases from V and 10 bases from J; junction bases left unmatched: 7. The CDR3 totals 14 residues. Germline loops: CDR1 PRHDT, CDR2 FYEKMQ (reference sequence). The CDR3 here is CASSYQDRDSPLHF. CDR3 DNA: TGTGCCAGCAGCTACCAAGACAGGGACTCACCCCTCCACTTT.

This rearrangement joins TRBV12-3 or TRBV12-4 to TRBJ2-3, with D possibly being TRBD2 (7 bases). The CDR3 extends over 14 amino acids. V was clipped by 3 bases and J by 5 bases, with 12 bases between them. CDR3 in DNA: TGTGCCAGCAGTTTTGGGGGGGCGAGAGATACGCAGTATTTT. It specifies CASSFGGARDTQYF.

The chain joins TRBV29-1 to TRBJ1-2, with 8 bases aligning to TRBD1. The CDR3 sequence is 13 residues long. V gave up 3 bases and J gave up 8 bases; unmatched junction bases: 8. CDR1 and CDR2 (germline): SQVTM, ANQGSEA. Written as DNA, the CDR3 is TGCAGCGTTGAGAGGACAGGGAGTCGAGGCTACACCTTC. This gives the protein CSVERTGSRGYTF.

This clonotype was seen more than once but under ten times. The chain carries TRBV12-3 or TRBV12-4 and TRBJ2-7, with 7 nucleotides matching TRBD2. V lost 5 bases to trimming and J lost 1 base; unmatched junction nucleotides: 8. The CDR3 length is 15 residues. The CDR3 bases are TGTGCCAGCAGTCCACTGGCGGGGGTATCCTACGAGCAGTACTTC. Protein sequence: CASSPLAGVSYEQYF.